Following are 20 T cell receptor beta chains from one sample sequenced in a study of OX40 agonist ivuxolimab in advanced cancers. The protocol was immunoSEQ multiplex PCR, while the TCRdb copy is restricted to in-frame clones and leaves out a portion. This sample carries 59,000 or so clones, around 82% of them seen once, and the ten largest clones take around 3.6%. The source was CD4+ or CD8+ T cells sorted from blood, collected in a trial of the OX40 agonist ivuxolimab. These receptors came from an adult with an advanced solid tumor such as melanoma, head and neck, liver or kidney cancer.

The rearrangement links TRBV7-9 to TRBJ1-6; D is unclear. The CDR3 runs to 14 residues. Trimming pared 5 bases from V and 7 bases from J, leaving 12 bases between. From germline, CDR1 is SEHNR and CDR2 FQNEAQ (reference sequence). Here the CDR3 reads CASSPVPGNSPLHF. As DNA, the CDR3 is TGTGCCAGCAGCCCCGTCCCCGGGAATTCACCCCTCCACTTT. Combining the CDR3 with reference TRBV7-9 and TRBJ1-6 gives the whole variable domain DTGVSQNPRHKITKRGQNVTFRCDPISEHNRLYWYRQTLGQGPEFLTYFQNEAQLEKSRLLSDRFSAERPKGSFSTLEIQRTEQGDSAMYLCASSPVPGNSPLHFGNGTRLTVT.

The CDR3 region has the DNA TGTGCCAGCAGTTTCCGGACAGGAGCGACTATGGAGCAGTACTTC. Its translation is CASSFRTGATMEQYF. The rearrangement links TRBV6-1 to TRBJ2-7; TRBD1 matches at 7 bases. Germline trimming cut 5 bases from V and 7 bases from J; bases unmatched to any gene: 14. The germline CDR1 and CDR2 sequences are MNHNS and SASEGT. The CDR3 has 15 residues.

The chain links TRBV7-9 to TRBJ1-4; 9 nucleotides agree with TRBD1. Germline V CDR1 and CDR2: SEHNR, FQNEAQ (reference sequence). This CDR3 has 14 residues. Germline trimming cut 5 bases from V and 8 bases from J; bases unmatched to any gene: 6. The CDR3 is CASSQQGAYEKLFF. CDR3 bases: TGTGCCAGCAGCCAACAGGGGGCTTACGAAAAACTGTTTTTT.

Concerning this clone itself: Other nucleotide sequences from this sample produce the same CDR3. The rearrangement uses TRBV5-4 and TRBJ2-2, with D possibly TRBD1 on 6 matching bases. Germline CDR1 and CDR2: SGHNT and YYREEE (reference sequence). V was shortened by 2 bases and J by 5 bases, with 13 bases between the two germline ends. The CDR3 sequence is 15 residues long. The CDR3 here is CASSFARGLTGELFF. CDR3 nucleotide sequence: TGTGCCAGCAGCTTCGCCAGGGGATTGACCGGGGAGCTGTTTTTT.

The rearrangement joins TRBV2 to TRBJ2-4; 14 positions match TRBD2. In germline, CDR1 is SNHLY, CDR2 FYNNEI. V gave up 6 bases and J gave up 7 bases; unmatched junction bases: 20. The CDR3 is 20 residues long. Written as DNA, the CDR3 is TGTGCCAGCAGCGGAAGGACTAGCGGGAGGTCTTCGAGCTCCCGGAACATTCAGTACTTC. Protein product: CASSGRTSGRSSSSRNIQYF.

This clone occurred once. The chain recombines TRBV7-6 with TRBJ2-3; perhaps TRBD2 as D (6 bases). CDR3 length: 15 residues. The V gene lost 5 bases and the J gene lost 4 bases, with 16 bases spanning the gap. Germline CDR1 and CDR2: SGHVS and FNYEAQ. This CDR3 reads CASSQDRGGADTQYF. The CDR3 DNA sequence: TGTGCCAGCAGCCAGGACCGTGGAGGGGCAGATACGCAGTATTTT.

The chain couples TRBV5-1 to TRBJ2-3, with 10 bases fitting TRBD2. Germline V gene data show CDR1 as SGHRS and CDR2 as YFSETQ. This CDR3 has 16 amino acids. With 4 bases clipped from V and 0 bases from J, the junction kept 5 bases outside the gene matches. CDR3 region: CASSPPTSGSTDTQYF. The CDR3 region has the DNA TGCGCCAGCAGCCCTCCGACTAGCGGGAGCACAGATACGCAGTATTTT.

The V and J genes are TRBV5-4 and TRBJ2-4; TRBD1 is a possible D gene (6 bases). CDR3 size: 14 residues. V shed 0 bases and J shed 5 bases, with 9 bases lying between them. Germline V gene sequence: CDR1 SGHNT, CDR2 YYREEE (reference sequence). The CDR3 nucleotides are TGTGCCAGCAGCTTGGGGGCAGGGGAAAACATTCAGTACTTC. Encoded protein: CASSLGAGENIQYF.

The chain recombines TRBV5-8 with TRBJ2-3, with D unclear. CDR3 length: 17 amino acids. Trimming cost V 0 bases and J 0 bases, with 14 bases left between them. Looked up from germline, CDR1 is SGHTS and CDR2 is YDEGEE. CDR3 region: CASSLAKVFSSTDTQYF. The CDR3 DNA follows: TGTGCCAGCAGCTTGGCGAAAGTCTTTTCGAGCACAGATACGCAGTATTTT.

The chain couples TRBV27 to TRBJ1-6; no clear D. From germline, CDR1 is MNHEY and CDR2 SMNVEV (reference sequence). This CDR3 comprises 14 residues. Trimming removed 6 bases from V and 2 bases from J, with 8 bases in between. DNA of the CDR3: TGTGCCAGCAGAGTAGGTACCTATAATTCACCCCTCCACTTT. Its translation is CASRVGTYNSPLHF.

The chain links TRBV7-2 to TRBJ2-7; 9 nucleotides agree with TRBD1. Germline lookup yields CDR1 SGHTA and CDR2 FQGNSA. The CDR3 contains 15 residues. V dropped 3 bases and J dropped 3; count of bases not matched to a gene: 6. CDR3 residues: CASSFQGQGYYEQYF. CDR3 bases: TGTGCCAGCAGCTTCCAGGGACAGGGATACTACGAGCAGTACTTC.

This sequence joins TRBV10-1 and TRBJ2-2; 7 bases align to TRBD2. Germline loops: CDR1 WNHNN, CDR2 SYGVQD (reference sequence). V lost 2 bases and J lost 4; bases outside the gene matches: 4. The CDR3 covers 15 residues. The CDR3 sequence: CASSEASGRTGELFF. In DNA form, the CDR3 reads TGCGCCAGCAGTGAGGCTAGCGGACGCACCGGGGAGCTGTTTTTT.

The rearrangement links TRBV9 to TRBJ1-4; D is unclear. The ends were cut back, 1 base at V and 8 bases at J, with 12 bases in the middle. The CDR3 is made up of 14 amino acids. Per the germline V gene, CDR1 is SGDLS and CDR2 is YYNGEE. CDR3 nucleotides: TGTGCCAGCAGCGTAACTCCAATGAGCGAAAAACTGTTTTTT. This encodes CASSVTPMSEKLFF.

This chain uses TRBV19 with TRBJ2-7; TRBD2 aligns across 7 bases. Germline CDR1 LNHDA, CDR2 SQIVND (reference sequence). The CDR3 runs to 14 residues. With V trimmed by 5 bases and J by 2 bases, 6 bases remained unmatched. CDR3 bases: TGTGCCAGTAGTCGCAGAGCGGGGCCCTACGAGCAGTACTTC. This sequence encodes CASSRRAGPYEQYF.

The chain uses TRBV18 and TRBJ2-5; D gene unclear. Trimming removed 4 bases at V and 3 bases at J, with 3 bases between. The germline V gene encodes CDR1 KGHSH and CDR2 LQKENI. The CDR3 extends over 11 amino acids. This CDR3 is CASSREETQYF. The CDR3 region has the DNA TGTGCCAGCTCACGGGAAGAGACCCAGTACTTC.

This chain connects TRBV29-1 to TRBJ2-7; weak D call: TRBD2 (6 bases). Germline lookup yields CDR1 SQVTM and CDR2 ANQGSEA. CDR3 length equals 15 residues. Trimming pared 0 bases from V and 2 bases from J, leaving 14 bases between. This CDR3 reads CSVEDLTGGPYEQYF. The CDR3 bases are TGCAGCGTTGAAGATCTCACCGGGGGTCCCTACGAGCAGTACTTC.

This CDR3 is CSAKGLEAFF. The CDR3, as DNA: TGCAGTGCTAAGGGCCTTGAAGCTTTCTTT. This rearrangement joins TRBV20-1 to TRBJ1-1, with D uncertain. This CDR3 contains 10 residues. Germline V gives CDR1 DFQATT, CDR2 SNEGSKA (reference sequence). V shed 4 bases and J shed 7 bases, with 7 bases lying between them.

The rearrangement joins TRBV28 to TRBJ2-7; TRBD2 is a possible D gene (6 bases). Trimming stripped 6 bases from V and 4 bases from J, with 19 bases between. The germline V gene encodes CDR1 MDHEN and CDR2 SYDVKM. The CDR3 contains 15 residues. This CDR3 reads CASSRPGSETYEQYF. CDR3 sequence (DNA): TGTGCCAGCAGCCGCCCCGGGAGCGAGACGTACGAGCAGTACTTC.

A word on this clone: At one of its ends the junction is not consistent with the germline gene, which may arise from a read error. The chain links TRBV19 to TRBJ1-1; D is undetermined. CDR1 is LNHDA and CDR2 is SQIVND in the germline V gene (reference sequence). This CDR3 contains 13 residues. Here the CDR3 reads CAGSILQNTEAFF. DNA of the CDR3: TGTGCCGGTAGTATTTTGCAGAACACTGAAGCTTTCTTT.

The chain uses TRBV2 and TRBJ2-4; no definite D call. CDR3 length: 13 amino acids. The V end was cut by 8 bases, the J end by 0 bases, with 8 bases between. Germline CDR1 reads SNHLY; CDR2 reads FYNNEI. The CDR3 region is CASLILAKNIQYF. The DNA of the CDR3 is TGTGCCAGCCTGATTCTAGCCAAAAACATTCAGTACTTC.